A selection of T cell receptor beta chains follows, all from one sample in a study of CD8+ T cells in alopecia areata. Generated by immunoSEQ multiplex PCR, the TCRdb table keeps only in-frame clones and is missing some. This sample has around 300,000 clones, with 60% found just once. The sequenced sample was CD4+ T cells sorted from blood, obtained around week 52, from a patient treated with tofacitinib. The receptors here all came from a human donor with alopecia areata. CDR3s include the opening cysteine and the closing phenylalanine or tryptophan. Size is stated for part of the rows, as once, few or many counts, or as a class when the clone is expanded.

V	size	J	CDR3
TRBV29-1	once	TRBJ1-1	CSVVTVTEAFF
TRBV12-5	many	TRBJ1-3	CASGPGQAADTIYF
TRBV9	-	TRBJ2-5	CASSSGQGMWETQYF
TRBV7-3	few	TRBJ2-7	CASSLSAASSYEQYF
TRBV29-1	few	TRBJ2-3	CSAEGGTDTQYF
TRBV30	few	TRBJ1-5	CAWSTGGGYQPQHF
TRBV11-2	few	TRBJ2-2	CASSLQNTGELFF
TRBV29-1	-	TRBJ1-3	CSVDLGLGNTIYF
TRBV29-1	-	TRBJ2-7	CSVSEGSYEQYF
TRBV9	-	TRBJ1-4	CASSVQGANEKLFF
TRBV29-1	-	TRBJ1-1	CSVEDTGTGAFF
TRBV18	-	TRBJ1-2	CASSQSPDYGYTF
TRBV29-1	once	TRBJ2-5	CSVGDRGQTQYF
TRBV2	once	TRBJ1-1	CASSDPRNEAFF
TRBV11-2	-	TRBJ2-1	CASSLIDTRFWQFF
TRBV5-6	few	TRBJ2-7	CASSLERRRQSYEQYF
TRBV13	-	TRBJ2-7	CASSLTGTGRYEQYF
TRBV29-1	-	TRBJ1-2	CSTLSDGYGYTF
TRBV18	-	TRBJ1-1	CASSDRGAEAFF
TRBV9	-	TRBJ2-5	CASSVLGTDQETQYF